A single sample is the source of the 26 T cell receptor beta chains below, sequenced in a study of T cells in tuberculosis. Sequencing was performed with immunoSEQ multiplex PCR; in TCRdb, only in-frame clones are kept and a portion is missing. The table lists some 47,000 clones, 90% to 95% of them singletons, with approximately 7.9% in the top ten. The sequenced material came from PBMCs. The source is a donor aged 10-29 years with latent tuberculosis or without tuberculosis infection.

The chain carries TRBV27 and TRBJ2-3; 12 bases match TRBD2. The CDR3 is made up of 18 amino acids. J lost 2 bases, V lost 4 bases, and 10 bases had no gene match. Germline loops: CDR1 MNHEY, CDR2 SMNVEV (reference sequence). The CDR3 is CASSSSLRLAGVTDTQYF. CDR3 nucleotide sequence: TGTGCCAGCAGTTCCTCCCTCCGACTAGCGGGGGTCACAGATACGCAGTATTTT.

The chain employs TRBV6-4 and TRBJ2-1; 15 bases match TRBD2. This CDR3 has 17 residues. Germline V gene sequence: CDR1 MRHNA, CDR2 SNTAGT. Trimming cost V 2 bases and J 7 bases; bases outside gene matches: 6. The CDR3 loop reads CASSDPGLAGGSNEQFF. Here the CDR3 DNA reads TGTGCCAGCAGTGACCCCGGACTAGCGGGAGGGTCGAATGAGCAGTTCTTC.

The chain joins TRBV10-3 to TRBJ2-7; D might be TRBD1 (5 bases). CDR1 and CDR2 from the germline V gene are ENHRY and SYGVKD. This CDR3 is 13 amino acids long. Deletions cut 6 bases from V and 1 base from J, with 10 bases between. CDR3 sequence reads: CAISEDNSYEQYF. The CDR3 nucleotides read TGTGCCATCAGCGAGGACAATTCCTACGAGCAGTACTTC.

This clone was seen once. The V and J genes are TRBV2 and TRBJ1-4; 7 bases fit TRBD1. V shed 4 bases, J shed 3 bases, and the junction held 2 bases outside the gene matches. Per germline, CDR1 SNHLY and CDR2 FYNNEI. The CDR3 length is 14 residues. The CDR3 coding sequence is TGTGCCAGCAGTGTCGGGACAGCTAATGAAAAACTGTTTTTT. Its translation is CASSVGTANEKLFF.

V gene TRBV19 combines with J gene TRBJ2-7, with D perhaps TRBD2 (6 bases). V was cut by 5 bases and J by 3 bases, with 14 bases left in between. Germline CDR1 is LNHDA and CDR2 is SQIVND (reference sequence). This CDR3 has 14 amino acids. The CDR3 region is CASSQPGLSYEQYF. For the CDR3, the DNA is TGTGCCAGTAGTCAACCGGGACTGAGCTACGAGCAGTACTTC.

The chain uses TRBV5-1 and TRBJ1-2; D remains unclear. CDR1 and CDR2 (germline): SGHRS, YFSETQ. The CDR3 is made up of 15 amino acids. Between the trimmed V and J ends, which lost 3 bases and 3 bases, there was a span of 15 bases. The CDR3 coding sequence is TGCGCCAGCAGCTCCGAGGATCTTTGGGACTATGGCTACACCTTC. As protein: CASSSEDLWDYGYTF.

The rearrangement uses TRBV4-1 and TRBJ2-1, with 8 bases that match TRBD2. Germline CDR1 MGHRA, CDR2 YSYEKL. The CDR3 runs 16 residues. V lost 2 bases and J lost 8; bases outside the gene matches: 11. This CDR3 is CASSQNFLGLADEQFF. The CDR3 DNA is TGCGCCAGCAGCCAAAATTTCCTAGGACTAGCTGATGAGCAGTTCTTC.

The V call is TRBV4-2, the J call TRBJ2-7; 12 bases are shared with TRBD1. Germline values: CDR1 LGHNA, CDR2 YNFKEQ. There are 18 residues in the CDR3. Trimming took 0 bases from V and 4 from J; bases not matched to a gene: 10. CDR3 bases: TGTGCCAGCAGCCAAGAGGGGACAGGGGGCCTACTCAATTACGAGCAGTACTTC. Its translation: CASSQEGTGGLLNYEQYF.

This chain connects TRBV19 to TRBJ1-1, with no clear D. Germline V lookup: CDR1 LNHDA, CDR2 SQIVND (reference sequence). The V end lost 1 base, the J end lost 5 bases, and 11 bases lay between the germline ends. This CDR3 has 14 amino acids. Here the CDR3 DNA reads TGTGCCAGTAGTATAGGGGAGGGCAGGACTGAAGCTTTCTTT. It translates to CASSIGEGRTEAFF.

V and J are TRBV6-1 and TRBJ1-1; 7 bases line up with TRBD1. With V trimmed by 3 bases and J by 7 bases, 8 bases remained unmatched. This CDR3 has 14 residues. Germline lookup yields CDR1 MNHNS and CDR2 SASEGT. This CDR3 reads CASSDFDRDNEAFF. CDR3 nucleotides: TGTGCCAGCAGTGATTTCGACAGGGATAATGAAGCTTTCTTT.

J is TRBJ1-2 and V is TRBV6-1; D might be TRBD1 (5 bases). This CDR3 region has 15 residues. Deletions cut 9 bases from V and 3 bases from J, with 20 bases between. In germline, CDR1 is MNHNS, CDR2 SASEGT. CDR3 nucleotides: TGTGCCAGTATCGCACCAAGGAGGGGCGACTATGGCTACACCTTC. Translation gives CASIAPRRGDYGYTF.

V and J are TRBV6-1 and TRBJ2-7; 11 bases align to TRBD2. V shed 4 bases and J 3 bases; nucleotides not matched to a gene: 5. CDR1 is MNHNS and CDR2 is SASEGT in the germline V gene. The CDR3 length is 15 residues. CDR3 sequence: CASSARLAGNYEQYF. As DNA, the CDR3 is TGTGCCAGCAGTGCCCGACTAGCGGGAAACTACGAGCAGTACTTC.

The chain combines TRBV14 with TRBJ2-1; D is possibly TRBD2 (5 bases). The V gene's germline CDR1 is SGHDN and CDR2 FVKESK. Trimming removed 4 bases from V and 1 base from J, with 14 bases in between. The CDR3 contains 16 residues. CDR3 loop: CASSPQLGYSYNEQFF. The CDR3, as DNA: TGTGCCAGCAGCCCCCAACTAGGTTATTCCTACAATGAGCAGTTCTTC.

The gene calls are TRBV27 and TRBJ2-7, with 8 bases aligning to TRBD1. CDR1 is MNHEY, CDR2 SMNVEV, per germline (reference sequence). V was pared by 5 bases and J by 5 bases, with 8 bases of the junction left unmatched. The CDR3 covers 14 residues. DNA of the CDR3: TGTGCCAGCAGTCTGACAGGGGTTATGGACGAGCAGTACTTC. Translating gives CASSLTGVMDEQYF.

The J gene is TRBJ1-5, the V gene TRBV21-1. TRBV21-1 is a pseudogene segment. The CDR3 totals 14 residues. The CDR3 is CASSKEDSNQPQHF. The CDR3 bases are TGTGCCAGCAGCAAGGAGGATAGCAATCAGCCCCAGCATTTT.

The CDR3 bases are TGTGCCAGTAGTTTGGGACAGGTGTATTATTATGAAAAACTGTTTTTT. This encodes CASSLGQVYYYEKLFF. This chain connects TRBV19 to TRBJ1-4; TRBD1 matches 8 bases. The V gene's germline CDR1 is LNHDA and CDR2 SQIVND (reference sequence). This CDR3 has 16 residues. The V and J ends lost 5 bases and 6 bases, in that order; junction bases with no gene match: 11.

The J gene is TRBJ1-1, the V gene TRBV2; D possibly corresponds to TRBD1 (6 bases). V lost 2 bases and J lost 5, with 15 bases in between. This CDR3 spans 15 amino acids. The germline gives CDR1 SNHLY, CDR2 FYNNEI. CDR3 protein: CASSEMSTQGTEAFF. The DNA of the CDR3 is TGTGCCAGCAGTGAAATGAGTACCCAGGGGACTGAAGCTTTCTTT.

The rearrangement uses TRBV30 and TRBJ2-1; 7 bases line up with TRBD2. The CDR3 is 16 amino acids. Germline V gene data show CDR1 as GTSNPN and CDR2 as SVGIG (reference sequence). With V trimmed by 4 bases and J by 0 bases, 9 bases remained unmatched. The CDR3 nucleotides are TGTGCCTGGACGGGAGGTTTCAGGGTCTCCTACAATGAGCAGTTCTTC. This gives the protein CAWTGGFRVSYNEQFF.

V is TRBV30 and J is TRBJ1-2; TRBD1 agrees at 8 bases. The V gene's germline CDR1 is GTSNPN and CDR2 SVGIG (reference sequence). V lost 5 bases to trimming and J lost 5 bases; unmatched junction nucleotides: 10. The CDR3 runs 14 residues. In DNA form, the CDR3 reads TGTGCCTGGCAGGGGGCGTTCGATGATTATGGCTACACCTTC. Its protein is CAWQGAFDDYGYTF.

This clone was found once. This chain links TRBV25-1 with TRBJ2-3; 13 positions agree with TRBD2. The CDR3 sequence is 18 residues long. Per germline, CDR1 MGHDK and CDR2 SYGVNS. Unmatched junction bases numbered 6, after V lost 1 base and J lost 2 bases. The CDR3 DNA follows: TGTGCCAGCAGTGAATCCAAGACTAGCGGGAGGTCCACAGATACGCAGTATTTT. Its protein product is CASSESKTSGRSTDTQYF.

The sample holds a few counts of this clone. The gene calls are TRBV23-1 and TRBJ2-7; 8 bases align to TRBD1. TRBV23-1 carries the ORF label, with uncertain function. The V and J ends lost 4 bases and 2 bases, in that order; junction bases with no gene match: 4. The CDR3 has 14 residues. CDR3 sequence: CASSPRQGTYEQYF. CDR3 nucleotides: TGCGCCAGCAGTCCCCGACAGGGGACCTACGAGCAGTACTTC.

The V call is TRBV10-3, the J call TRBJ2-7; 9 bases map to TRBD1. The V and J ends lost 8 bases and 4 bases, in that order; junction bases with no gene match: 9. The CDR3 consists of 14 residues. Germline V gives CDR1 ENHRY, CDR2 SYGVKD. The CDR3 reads CAIASGTGLYEQYF. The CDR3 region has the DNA TGTGCCATCGCCTCCGGGACAGGGTTATACGAGCAGTACTTC.

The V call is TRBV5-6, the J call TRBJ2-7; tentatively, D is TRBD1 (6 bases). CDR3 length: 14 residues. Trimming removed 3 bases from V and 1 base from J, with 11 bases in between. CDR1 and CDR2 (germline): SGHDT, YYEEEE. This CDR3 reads CASSSDRSSYEQYF. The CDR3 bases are TGTGCCAGCAGCTCGGACAGAAGTTCCTACGAGCAGTACTTC.

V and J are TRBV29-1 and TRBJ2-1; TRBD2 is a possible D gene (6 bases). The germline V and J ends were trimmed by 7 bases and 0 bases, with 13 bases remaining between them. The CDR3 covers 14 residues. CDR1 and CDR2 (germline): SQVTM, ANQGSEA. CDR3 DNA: TGCAGCGGACTCGGGACTCGCTCCTACAATGAGCAGTTCTTC. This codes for CSGLGTRSYNEQFF.

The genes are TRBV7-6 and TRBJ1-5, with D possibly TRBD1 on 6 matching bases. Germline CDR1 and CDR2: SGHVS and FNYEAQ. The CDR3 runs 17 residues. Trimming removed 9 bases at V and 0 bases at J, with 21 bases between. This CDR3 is CARGGGFIRYSNQPQHF. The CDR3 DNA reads TGTGCCAGAGGGGGGGGCTTCATAAGGTATAGCAATCAGCCCCAGCATTTT.

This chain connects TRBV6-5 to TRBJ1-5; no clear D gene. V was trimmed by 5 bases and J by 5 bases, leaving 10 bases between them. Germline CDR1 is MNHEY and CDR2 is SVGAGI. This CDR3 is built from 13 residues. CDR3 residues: CASSDGAHQPQHF. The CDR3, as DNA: TGTGCCAGCAGTGACGGAGCTCATCAGCCCCAGCATTTT.